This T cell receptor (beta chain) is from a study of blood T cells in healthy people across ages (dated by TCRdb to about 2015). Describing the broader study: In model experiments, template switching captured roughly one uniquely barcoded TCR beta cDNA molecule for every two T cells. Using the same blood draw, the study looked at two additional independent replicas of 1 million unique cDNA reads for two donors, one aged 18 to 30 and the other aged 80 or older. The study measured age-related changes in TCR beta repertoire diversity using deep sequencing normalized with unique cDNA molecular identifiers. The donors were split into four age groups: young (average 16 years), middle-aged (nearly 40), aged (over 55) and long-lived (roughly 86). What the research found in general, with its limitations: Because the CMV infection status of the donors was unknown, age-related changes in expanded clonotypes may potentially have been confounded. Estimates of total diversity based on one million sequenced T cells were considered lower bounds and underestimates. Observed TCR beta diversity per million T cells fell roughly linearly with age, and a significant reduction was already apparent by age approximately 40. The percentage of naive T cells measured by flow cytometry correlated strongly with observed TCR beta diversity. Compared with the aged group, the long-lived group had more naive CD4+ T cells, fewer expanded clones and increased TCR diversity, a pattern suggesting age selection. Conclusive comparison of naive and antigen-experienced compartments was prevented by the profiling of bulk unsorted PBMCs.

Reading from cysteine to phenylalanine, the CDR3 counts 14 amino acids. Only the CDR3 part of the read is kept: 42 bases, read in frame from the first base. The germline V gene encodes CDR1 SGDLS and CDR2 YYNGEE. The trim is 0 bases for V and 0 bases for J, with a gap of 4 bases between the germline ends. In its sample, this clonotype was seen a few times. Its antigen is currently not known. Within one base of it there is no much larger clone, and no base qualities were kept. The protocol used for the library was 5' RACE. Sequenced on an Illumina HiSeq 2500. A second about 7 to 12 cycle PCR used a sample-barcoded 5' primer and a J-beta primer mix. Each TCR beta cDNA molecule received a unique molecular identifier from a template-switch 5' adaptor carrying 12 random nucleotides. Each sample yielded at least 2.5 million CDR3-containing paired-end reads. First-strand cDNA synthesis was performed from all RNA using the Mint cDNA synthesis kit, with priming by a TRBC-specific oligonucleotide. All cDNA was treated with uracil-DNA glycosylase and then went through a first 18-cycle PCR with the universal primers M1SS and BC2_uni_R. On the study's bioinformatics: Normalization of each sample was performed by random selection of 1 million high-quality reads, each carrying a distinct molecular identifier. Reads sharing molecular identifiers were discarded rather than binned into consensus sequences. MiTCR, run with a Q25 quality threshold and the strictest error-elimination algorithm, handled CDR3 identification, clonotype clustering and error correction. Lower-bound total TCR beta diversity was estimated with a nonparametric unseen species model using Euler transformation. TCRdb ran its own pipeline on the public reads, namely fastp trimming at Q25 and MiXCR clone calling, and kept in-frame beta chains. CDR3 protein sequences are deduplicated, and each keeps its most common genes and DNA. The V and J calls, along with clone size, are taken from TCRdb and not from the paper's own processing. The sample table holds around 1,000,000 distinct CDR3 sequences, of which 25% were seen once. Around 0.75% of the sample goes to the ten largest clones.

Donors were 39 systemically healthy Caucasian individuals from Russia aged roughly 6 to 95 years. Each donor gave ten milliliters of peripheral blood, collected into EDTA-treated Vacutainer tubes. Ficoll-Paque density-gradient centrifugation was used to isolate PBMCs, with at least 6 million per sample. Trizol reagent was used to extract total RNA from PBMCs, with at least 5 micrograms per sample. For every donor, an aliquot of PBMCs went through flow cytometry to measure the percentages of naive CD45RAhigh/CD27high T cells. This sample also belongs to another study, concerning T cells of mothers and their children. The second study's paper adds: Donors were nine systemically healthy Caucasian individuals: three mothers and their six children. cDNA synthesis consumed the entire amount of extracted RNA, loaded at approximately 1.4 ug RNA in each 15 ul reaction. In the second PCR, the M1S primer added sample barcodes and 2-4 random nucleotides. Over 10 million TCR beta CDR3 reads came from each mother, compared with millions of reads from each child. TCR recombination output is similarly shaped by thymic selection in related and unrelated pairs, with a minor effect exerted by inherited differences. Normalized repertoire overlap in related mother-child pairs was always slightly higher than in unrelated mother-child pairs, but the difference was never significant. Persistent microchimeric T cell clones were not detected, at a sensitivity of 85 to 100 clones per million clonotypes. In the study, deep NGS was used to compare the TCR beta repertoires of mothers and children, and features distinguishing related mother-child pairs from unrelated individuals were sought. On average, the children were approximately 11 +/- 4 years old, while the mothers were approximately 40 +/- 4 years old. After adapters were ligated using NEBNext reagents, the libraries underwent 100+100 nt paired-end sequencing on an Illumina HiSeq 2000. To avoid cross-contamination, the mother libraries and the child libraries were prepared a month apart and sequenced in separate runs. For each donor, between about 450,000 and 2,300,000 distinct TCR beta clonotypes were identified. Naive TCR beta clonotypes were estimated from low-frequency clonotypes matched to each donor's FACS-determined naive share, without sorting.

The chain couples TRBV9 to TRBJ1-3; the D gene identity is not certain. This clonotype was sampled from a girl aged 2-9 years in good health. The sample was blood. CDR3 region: CASSVASSGNTIYF. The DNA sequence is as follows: TGTGCCAGCAGCGTAGCCAGCTCTGGAAACACCATATATTTT.